This T cell receptor beta chain was observed in a study of blood T cell repertoires in COVID-19. Overall study context: Samples representing acute and convalescent COVID-19 were sourced from the United States, Italy and Spain. Sample material is recorded as cDNA or gDNA derived from T cells, B-cell-depleted T cells, or PBMCs.

Cohort allocation depended upon clinical history that participants reported. V lost 2 bases, J lost 6 bases, and 18 bases lay in between. Germline V CDR1 and CDR2: SGDLS, YYNGEE. CDR3 length: 16 amino acids. TCRdb's copy holds only in-frame clones and misses some; the assay was immunoSEQ multiplex PCR. The repertoire holds fewer than 300,000 clones, with around 89% as singletons. The material sequenced was PBMCs or T cells enriched from blood (not recorded which). The chain has TRBV9 and TRBJ1-5; possibly TRBD1 for D (6 bases). This sequence originates from a man between 40 and 49 years old who had recovered from COVID-19. CDR3 region: CASSVEGEPRSQPQHF. CDR3 sequence (DNA): TGTGCCAGCAGCGTCGAGGGGGAGCCGAGGAGTCAGCCCCAGCATTTT.